This is a list of T cell receptor beta chains from one sample in a study of cytomegalovirus exposure and HLA in healthy donors. TCRdb keeps only in-frame clones here, not all; method: immunoSEQ multiplex PCR. The data show 210,000 or so clones, 70% to 90% seen once. Sequenced material: PBMCs. Receptors were obtained from a girl aged 2-9 years in good health and CMV-seronegative. The conserved cysteine and the conserved F or W are not part of the CDR3 here.

v_call	j_call	cdr3_length	cdr3_aa
TRBV4-1	TRBJ2-7	13	ASSQVVLAGYEQY
TRBV7-2	TRBJ2-1	15	ASSSYPPGLAGGEQF
TRBV6-5	TRBJ1-2	13	ASRADRGNFYGYT
TRBV6-6	TRBJ2-7	13	ASSHYSGTAYEQY
TRBV2	TRBJ1-5	12	ASRPRGGNQPQH
TRBV14	TRBJ1-3	12	ASSLDQGAYTIY
TRBV2	TRBJ2-3	15	ASPTRGEGSLTDTQY
TRBV5-1	TRBJ2-3	13	ASETRGFRTDTQY
TRBV4-1	TRBJ2-5	14	ASSQDAGTRRETQY
TRBV30	TRBJ2-3	13	AWRGRGGGTDTQY
TRBV5-8	TRBJ1-2	12	ASSIPGLLYGYT
TRBV5-1	TRBJ2-3	13	ASSLQGASTDTQY
TRBV7-9	TRBJ1-2	12	ASSLGGQGYGYT
TRBV5-6	TRBJ2-7	14	ASIKSGTSGSWEQY
TRBV5-8	TRBJ1-6	14	ASSLGTVLFNSPLH
TRBV7-6	TRBJ1-1	12	ASSFPGRGTEAF
TRBV30	TRBJ2-5	14	AWNPGLAGGRETQY
TRBV6-6	TRBJ1-1	12	ASIEGTMNTEAF
TRBV13	TRBJ2-1	15	ASSLGGGRRAHNEQF
TRBV9	TRBJ2-5	13	ASSVTLGLQETQY
TRBV4-2	TRBJ2-7	16	ASSPRGRTLIPNYEQY
TRBV6-1	TRBJ2-1	9	ASSEGLAAF
TRBV28	TRBJ2-7	14	ASSLFIAGPSYEQY
TRBV28	TRBJ1-5	13	ASSFRQGAGQPQH
TRBV4-1	TRBJ2-7	12	ASSPYRGLLEQY
TRBV7-9	TRBJ1-4	13	ASSTRQGSAEKLF
TRBV7-2	TRBJ2-1	11	ASSPNPGFEQF